This TCR beta chain comes out of a study of cytomegalovirus exposure and HLA in healthy donors. This clone was detected once. The antigen is unknown. Study-wide results and limits: For cytomegalovirus status, the classifier reportedly gave diagnoses with high specificity and sensitivity. When a later analysis was performed, an Asian-associated ancestry cluster reportedly had fewer N-insertions than the roughly 630-donor mean. Certain indistinguishable V segments, among them TRBV6-2 and TRBV6-3, were excluded.

It was with 60 Vbeta and 13 Jbeta primers that the PCR ran. The data were produced by immunoSEQ multiplex PCR, yet TCRdb's version contains in-frame clones alone and is incomplete. The profile shows 100,000 to 150,000 clones, approximately 81% of them singletons. The CDR3 runs to 11 residues. Germline assignment: CDR1 DFQATT and CDR2 SNEGSKA (reference sequence). Trimming pared 7 bases from V and 4 bases from J, leaving 10 bases between. Sample: PBMCs. The chain couples TRBV20-1 to TRBJ2-5; a weak D match, TRBD1 (6 bases). The TCR was taken from a man younger than 35 in good health and CMV-seronegative. DNA for the CDR3: TGCAGTGTTAAAGGGGGAGAGACCCAGTACTTC. Its translation is CSVKGGETQYF.